These T cell receptor beta chains were read from a single sample in a study of somatic mutations in cytotoxic T cells in rheumatoid arthritis. Libraries were prepared by immunoSEQ multiplex PCR; TCRdb keeps only in-frame clonotypes and omits some of them. The repertoire holds over 10,000 clones, with under 85% as singletons. The sample taken for sequencing was CD8+ T cells sorted from blood. The origin of the receptors is a woman aged 55 to 70 in good health. Both conserved end residues are part of each CDR3. D genes are given only for firm matches. Expanded clones get a size class; other rows say once, few or many, or leave the size out.

d_gene | abundance | j_gene | v_gene | CDR3aa | CDR3nt
TRBD1 | - | TRBJ1-5 | TRBV28 | CASTSRQGRDQPQHF | TGTGCCAGCACCTCCAGACAGGGACGGGATCAGCCCCAGCATTTT
- | - | TRBJ1-2 | TRBV6-1 | CASSHRDGYGYTF | TGTGCCAGCAGCCACAGGGACGGCTATGGCTACACCTTC
TRBD1 | once | TRBJ2-1 | TRBV2 | CASRWGTGGEDLNEQFF | TGTGCCAGCAGGTGGGGGACAGGGGGCGAGGACCTCAATGAGCAGTTCTTC
TRBD1 | - | TRBJ2-5 | TRBV2 | CASSEALGTGVGETQYF | TGTGCCAGCAGTGAAGCGCTCGGGACAGGGGTTGGGGAGACCCAGTACTTC
- | - | TRBJ1-1 | TRBV6-4 | CASMDRMNTEAFF | TGTGCCAGCATGGACAGAATGAACACTGAAGCTTTCTTT
- | - | TRBJ2-1 | TRBV15 | CATSRETAPSNEQFF | TGTGCCACCAGCAGAGAAACAGCCCCATCGAATGAGCAGTTCTTC
TRBD1 | - | TRBJ1-4 | TRBV5-8 | CASSPTGATNEKLFF | TGTGCCAGCAGCCCAACAGGGGCAACTAATGAAAAACTGTTTTTT
- | - | TRBJ1-1 | TRBV28 | CASILTGNTEAFF | TGTGCCAGCATCCTGACAGGGAACACTGAAGCTTTCTTT
TRBD1 | - | TRBJ2-1 | TRBV9 | CASSPRGGQGNNEQFF | TGTGCCAGCAGCCCACGCGGGGGACAGGGAAACAATGAGCAGTTCTTC
- | - | TRBJ1-5 | TRBV19 | CASSIGEYSNQPQHF | TGTGCCAGTAGTATCGGGGAGTATAGCAATCAGCCCCAGCATTTT
- | - | TRBJ1-6 | TRBV25-1 | CASSVGRGNSPLHF | TGTGCCAGCAGTGTAGGGAGAGGTAATTCACCCCTCCACTTT
- | - | TRBJ2-7 | TRBV27 | CASSLSGRTYEQYF | TGTGCCAGCAGTTTATCTGGCAGAACCTACGAGCAGTACTTC
- | - | TRBJ2-1 | TRBV29-1 | CSVEDASRTYNEQFF | TGCAGCGTTGAAGATGCTAGCCGTACCTACAATGAGCAGTTCTTC
TRBD1 | - | TRBJ2-1 | TRBV28 | CASSLWSGTVFYNEQFF | TGTGCCAGCAGTTTATGGTCCGGGACAGTGTTTTACAATGAGCAGTTCTTC
TRBD1 | - | TRBJ2-5 | TRBV9 | CASSATGTVETQYF | TGTGCCAGCAGCGCAACCGGGACAGTAGAGACCCAGTACTTC
TRBD1 | - | TRBJ1-2 | TRBV7-3 | CASSLTPGQEGGYTF | TGTGCCAGCAGCTTAACGCCGGGACAGGAGGGTGGCTACACCTTC
TRBD2 | - | TRBJ2-3 | TRBV10-1 | CASSESPSGLAGVDTQYF | TGCGCCAGCAGTGAGTCGCCCTCTGGACTAGCGGGGGTGGATACGCAGTATTTT
TRBD2 | - | TRBJ2-7 | TRBV7-2 | CASSLPAAGGREQYF | TGTGCCAGCAGCTTACCAGCAGCGGGGGGGAGGGAGCAGTACTTC
TRBD2 | - | TRBJ2-3 | TRBV9 | CASSVTSGGSTDTQYF | TGTGCCAGCAGCGTGACTAGCGGGGGAAGCACAGATACGCAGTATTTT
- | - | TRBJ1-2 | TRBV28 | CASSLSWGRAGVGYGYTF | TGTGCCAGCAGTTTAAGCTGGGGAAGAGCAGGGGTAGGCTATGGCTACACCTTC
- | - | TRBJ1-4 | TRBV10-1 | CASTRREPANEKLFF | TGCGCCAGCACCCGCCGGGAGCCAGCTAATGAAAAACTGTTTTTT
TRBD1 | - | TRBJ2-2 | TRBV7-3 | CASSRTGDTGELFF | TGTGCCAGCAGCCGGACAGGCGACACCGGGGAGCTGTTTTTT
- | few | TRBJ2-1 | TRBV4-2 | CASSQETRGGNEQFF | TGTGCCAGCAGCCAAGAGACTAGGGGAGGTAATGAGCAGTTCTTC
- | - | TRBJ1-1 | TRBV19 | CASSSALGGTEAFF | TGTGCCAGTAGTTCTGCGCTGGGGGGTACTGAAGCTTTCTTT
- | - | TRBJ2-1 | TRBV29-1 | CSVEVVGRGKGEQFF | TGCAGCGTTGAAGTGGTAGGCAGGGGAAAAGGGGAGCAGTTCTTC
- | - | TRBJ2-3 | TRBV2 | CASSEYWDSPTDTQYF | TGTGCCAGCAGTGAATACTGGGACTCCCCCACAGATACGCAGTATTTT
TRBD1 | - | TRBJ2-4 | TRBV9 | CASGTGLDKNIQYF | TGTGCCAGCGGGACAGGGCTAGACAAAAACATTCAGTACTTC
- | - | TRBJ2-7 | TRBV11-2 | CASSLGLSSYEQYF | TGTGCCAGCAGCCTAGGACTTTCCTCCTACGAGCAGTACTTC
TRBD1 | - | TRBJ1-4 | TRBV25-1 | CASSASGTDEKLFF | TGTGCCAGCAGTGCCTCCGGGACAGATGAAAAACTGTTTTTT
- | - | TRBJ1-1 | TRBV28 | CASSPPDMNTEAFF | TGTGCCAGCAGCCCCCCGGACATGAACACTGAAGCTTTCTTT
TRBD1 | - | TRBJ2-7 | TRBV6-5 | CASSTTGGGHEQYF | TGTGCCAGCAGTACCACAGGGGGTGGTCACGAGCAGTACTTC
- | - | TRBJ2-3 | TRBV9 | CASSAGTGMEGTDTQYF | TGTGCCAGCAGCGCCGGTACAGGGATGGAAGGCACAGATACGCAGTATTTT
- | - | TRBJ2-1 | TRBV5-1 | CASSLAGGVEQFF | TGCGCCAGCAGCTTGGCCGGAGGGGTTGAGCAGTTCTTC
- | - | TRBJ1-2 | TRBV6-6 | CASSTGTYNYGYTF | TGTGCCAGCAGTACCGGGACTTATAACTATGGCTACACCTTC
- | - | TRBJ2-1 | TRBV7-9 | CASSNGQYNEQFF | TGTGCCAGCAGCAATGGACAGTACAATGAGCAGTTCTTC
- | - | TRBJ1-2 | TRBV11-2 | CASSLAGVDYGYTF | TGTGCCAGCAGCTTAGCAGGGGTGGACTATGGCTACACCTTC
- | few | TRBJ1-2 | TRBV5-8 | CASSSLYGYTF | TGTGCCAGCAGCTCCCTCTATGGCTACACCTTC
- | - | TRBJ2-1 | TRBV2 | CASSDQNEQFF | TGTGCCAGCAGTGACCAAAATGAGCAGTTCTTC
- | - | TRBJ2-7 | TRBV27 | CARMGLRSSYEQYF | TGTGCCAGGATGGGACTCCGAAGCTCCTACGAGCAGTACTTC
TRBD2 | few | TRBJ2-1 | TRBV28 | CASSSPVVAGNNEQFF | TGTGCCAGCAGTTCCCCGGTGGTAGCGGGGAACAATGAGCAGTTCTTC
TRBD2 | - | TRBJ2-3 | TRBV7-2 | CASSLELAGGADTQYF | TGTGCCAGCAGCTTAGAGCTAGCGGGGGGGGCAGATACGCAGTATTTT
TRBD1 | - | TRBJ1-3 | TRBV5-1 | CASRADRETGNTIYF | TGCGCCAGCAGGGCGGACAGGGAAACAGGAAACACCATATATTTT
TRBD1 | - | TRBJ1-3 | TRBV28 | CASSWTGIGNTIYF | TGTGCCAGCAGTTGGACAGGAATTGGAAACACCATATATTTT
TRBD1 | - | TRBJ2-6 | TRBV7-9 | CASSLGTGDSGANVLTF | TGTGCCAGCAGCTTAGGGACAGGGGACTCTGGGGCCAACGTCCTGACTTTC
TRBD2 | - | TRBJ2-2 | TRBV6-5 | CASMSGGVPGELFF | TGTGCCAGCATGTCGGGGGGGGTTCCCGGGGAGCTGTTTTTT
- | - | TRBJ2-1 | TRBV19 | CASSIDRYNEQFF | TGTGCCAGTAGTATCGACAGATACAATGAGCAGTTCTTC
TRBD1 | few | TRBJ2-7 | TRBV28 | CASTDRVYEQYF | TGTGCCAGCACCGACAGGGTCTACGAGCAGTACTTC
- | - | TRBJ2-3 | TRBV10-3 | CAISEPGTFRSDTQYF | TGTGCCATCAGCGAACCCGGGACTTTCCGATCGGATACGCAGTATTTT
TRBD1 | few | TRBJ2-7 | TRBV29-1 | CSVGTGPEQYF | TGCAGCGTTGGGACAGGACCCGAGCAGTACTTC
- | - | TRBJ2-7 | TRBV7-9 | CASSRSDSTYEQYF | TGTGCCAGCAGCCGCAGTGACAGTACCTACGAGCAGTACTTC
- | once | TRBJ2-5 | TRBV2 | CARRTEEETQYF | TGTGCTAGGAGGACAGAGGAAGAGACCCAGTACTTC
- | - | TRBJ1-5 | TRBV9 | CASSVAGGQPQHF | TGTGCCAGCAGCGTCGCGGGGGGACAGCCCCAGCATTTT
- | few | TRBJ2-3 | TRBV6-1 | CASSEVVGRGDTQYF | TGTGCCAGCAGTGAAGTGGTGGGGCGGGGAGATACGCAGTATTTT
- | - | TRBJ2-7 | TRBV7-9 | CASSRIPGREQYF | TGTGCCAGCAGCCGGATCCCAGGGCGCGAGCAGTACTTC
TRBD2 | - | TRBJ2-1 | TRBV6-1 | CASSDGSGGDEQFF | TGTGCCAGCAGTGATGGTAGCGGGGGGGATGAGCAGTTCTTC
TRBD2 | - | TRBJ2-3 | TRBV15 | CATSLGRGSTDTQYF | TGTGCCACCAGCCTAGGGCGGGGGAGCACAGATACGCAGTATTTT
- | - | TRBJ2-2 | TRBV5-6 | CASSFRELNTGELFF | TGTGCCAGCAGTTTCAGGGAACTGAACACCGGGGAGCTGTTTTTT
- | - | TRBJ2-1 | TRBV19 | CASTSEVRNEQFF | TGTGCCAGTACCTCGGAGGTGAGGAATGAGCAGTTCTTC
TRBD2 | - | TRBJ2-5 | TRBV7-2 | CASSSPGLAQETQYF | TGTGCCAGCAGCTCGCCGGGACTAGCACAAGAGACCCAGTACTTC
TRBD2 | - | TRBJ2-3 | TRBV30 | CAWSGLAGGLARTDTQYF | TGTGCCTGGAGTGGACTAGCGGGGGGTCTCGCCCGGACAGATACGCAGTATTTT